What follows is one T cell receptor beta chain and its context. The antigen it binds to is not known. No base quality information exists; no much larger clone differs at one position. The cohort consisted of some 670 healthy bone marrow donors. Cohort members were all nominally healthy when sampled, although unrecorded immune exposures were likely present. The donor tested CMV seronegative and was one of the 352 seronegative cohort members. A peripheral blood sample was provided by each donor, and peripheral blood mononuclear cells were used for TCR beta sequencing. The Qiagen DNeasy Blood Extraction Kit was used to extract genomic DNA from the blood cell samples. The CDR1 and CDR2 encoded by the germline V gene (reference sequence) are SEHNR and FQNEAQ. V and J are truncated by 1 base and 0 bases respectively, leaving an intervening sequence of 17 bases. The CDR3, cysteine through phenylalanine, is 18 amino acids long. Only the CDR3 DNA stays, 54 bases, in frame from base 1.

This sample was taken from a study of cytomegalovirus exposure and HLA in healthy donors (dated by TCRdb to about 2017). Looking at the study overall: An earlier analysis of some 550 of the donors reported about 250 Gb of sequence data and 117 million unique TCR beta sequences from some 180 million T cells. In a later genetic analysis, genome-wide SNP genotypes for about three fifths of the roughly 670 donors were used, and that subset was treated as a discovery cohort. To predict cytomegalovirus infection status, the study brought together high-throughput TCR immunosequencing, statistical association of individual TCRs with disease status, and machine learning. A separate validation cohort of roughly 110 different subjects was used in addition to the 666-subject first cohort. Both class I and class II loci were covered by HLA typing, at four-digit resolution. A later analysis re-analyzed previously published TCR beta repertoires from several hundred donors and added high-resolution HLA genotyping to study TCR occurrence patterns. An earlier analysis of 587 of the donors applied high-throughput TCR beta sequencing to assess whether each TCR beta V gene segment acted as functional or pseudogenic. Rather than using new phenotypic data, the later analysis identified candidate immune exposures from TCR beta sequences and from how often those sequences occurred across donors. Typing coverage differed by locus: A, B, C, DRB1 and DQB1 were typed in about 629-640 donors, DQA1 in 522, DPA1 in some 570, and DPB1 in just under 490. Roughly 5 DR-DQ haplotypes were handled as single units for association and clustering, since linkage in the cohort was strong. The study aimed to test whether cataloging public T cell receptors could reveal signatures of past pathogen exposure. Among roughly 400 genotyped donors of the cohort, an average of roughly 230,000 unique TCR beta nucleotide sequences was sequenced per donor, of which 15% to 20% were non-productive. Among the roughly 430 genotyped donors, approximately 82% belonged to the genetic ancestry cluster associated with self-reported Caucasian donors. The T cell repertoires of some 700 subjects were profiled by immunosequencing and related to cytomegalovirus serostatus. Donor age, sex, ethnicity and CMV serostatus were compiled together with the repertoire data. An early release covering roughly 600 HLA-typed donors comprised about 300 gigabases of sequencing data and around 86 million unique TCR sequences. All discovery cohort repertoires had been generated using a single sequencing platform. Overall study outcomes, separate from this receptor: According to a later analysis, most CMV-associated TCR beta chains appeared to be HLA-restricted, and the HLA associations seemed to be driven largely by CMV exposure. A further reported finding was that TCR beta sequences accurately predicted the HLA-A and HLA-B alleles for most subjects in the first cohort. In an earlier analysis of some 640 of the donors, most TCR beta V segments were observed in productive rearrangements about 87% or about 30% of the time, broadly matching IMGT annotations. Correlated functional status among segregating V segments might be attributable to linkage disequilibrium, but an unknown experimental factor could not be ruled out. The presence/absence analyses assumed that sequencing depth was roughly uniform across donors, and that assumption may not be true. The earlier analysis of 587 of the donors excluded some 15 rarely observed V segments, including chromosome 9 orphons, because counts were too low. A later genetic analysis reported fewer N-insertions in productive TCRs among donors in an Asian-associated ancestry cluster than the roughly 700-donor mean. A later analysis reported that several top co-occurrence clusters appeared linked to parvovirus B19, influenza, CMV and Epstein-Barr virus. Specific HLA alleles were associated with some 15,000 TCR beta sequences at a false discovery rate of 0.05 in a later analysis. HLA typing was unavailable for some donors at each locus, so association tests used only the typed subset. Most TCR sequences were seen in very few donors, while some public TCRs were found in many individuals. In a later analysis, HLA-associated TCR beta chains were found to be more clonally expanded and to have lower generation probabilities than equally common non-associated chains. A cluster of highly shared sequence variants was judged likely to be a technical artifact of the sequencing pipeline. The 87-base-pair reads could not distinguish some IMGT-functional V segments, including TRBV6-2 and TRBV6-3, so those segments were excluded. Only TCR beta chains were sequenced in this cohort, and the absence of alpha or paired-chain data limited detectable features. An association between a missense DCLRE1C variant and V-gene and J-gene trimming of TCR beta chains was found in a later genetic analysis and replicated in an independent cohort. A total of 150 to 200 TCR beta chains were listed by the study as associated with cytomegalovirus. According to a later analysis, TCR association rates differed among HLA loci, with DRB1 alleles showing the most associated TCRs and HLA-C alleles showing the fewest. Strong co-occurrence of HLA alleles, especially DR and DQ, made assigning TCR associations to individual alleles difficult. The classifier was reported to diagnose cytomegalovirus status with high specificity and sensitivity in both the original and validation cohorts. In vitro tests confirmed that a few of the cytomegalovirus-associated TCR beta chains recognize cytomegalovirus antigens. The only immune exposure information available for the cohort was CMV serostatus. It was suggested by the authors that the approach could potentially be generalized to other disease states and immunological phenotypes.

The library was generated by the immunoSEQ multiplex PCR assay. For the multiplex PCR, a mixture combining 60 forward primers for TCR Vbeta segments and 13 reverse primers for TCR Jbeta segments was used. Amplification of the CDR3 region of rearranged TCR beta genes was performed with a multiplex PCR assay on genomic DNA. The Illumina HiSeq System was used to sequence the amplified TCR beta libraries as 87-base-pair reads. As for the original processing: A later analysis tallied 70 million to 100 million unique TCR beta chains across the 666 repertoires, and some 10 million of those chains were shared by two or more donors. To remove PCR and sequencing errors, raw reads were error-corrected and collapsed into unique sequences using a nearest-neighbor algorithm that merged closely related sequences. CDR3 sequences were aligned to IMGT reference sequences to assign V, D and J gene segments. Each retained sequence needed at least a six-nucleotide match to both a V gene segment and a J gene segment. Rearrangements were classified as productive when the CDR3 lacked stop codons and remained in frame with V and J, and all other rearrangements were classified as non-productive. CDR3 was defined according to IMGT convention as the region running from the second conserved V-encoded cysteine to the conserved J-encoded phenylalanine. The earlier analysis of a few hundred of the donors excluded any sequence lacking an unambiguous match to a single V gene segment. In an earlier analysis of about 590 of the donors, a V segment was called functional when productive rearrangements were above 56.7%, and segregating when the standard deviation between donors exceeded 5%. A statistical classification framework was built to diagnose cytomegalovirus status from the catalog of TCR beta chain sequences. In a later analysis, V and J genes were assigned by comparing TCR nucleotide sequences against IMGT/GENE-DB human TR gene sequences. The TCRdist pipeline was used in a later analysis to assign CDR3 sequences and most-parsimonious VDJ recombination scenarios. In a later analysis, each TCR beta chain was defined by its CDR3 amino acid sequence together with its V-gene family, and reads lacking a unique V-gene family were excluded. As a way to deal with suspected cross-contamination and a sequencing artifact, a later analysis dropped 450 to 600 nucleotide sequences that were highly shared and had low generation probability. For each public chain, a later analysis derived a clonal expansion index from normalized ranks of inferred template counts within each repertoire. In a later analysis, generation probabilities were computed with a VDJ recombination model fitted to out-of-frame rearrangements, and the resulting probabilities were checked against IGoR. A later analysis scored TCR-TCR, TCR-HLA and TCR-CMV co-occurrence with hypergeometric tests, applying a repertoire-size bias correction to TCR pairs. To estimate false discovery rates, a later analysis permuted the HLA or CMV assignments 20 times. In a later analysis, co-occurring TCRs were grouped using DBSCAN, and TCRdist sequence similarity was added for clustering within HLA-allele-positive subsets. Repertoires with fewer than 30,000 or more than 120,000 public chains, plus five repertoires with anomalous nucleotide sharing, were excluded from co-occurrence clustering. Imported from immuneACCESS, the table was reduced by TCRdb to in-frame sequences with V and J called. These copies leave out some clones; in studies compared against another copy, an unresolved V gene accounts for under half, and the cause of the remainder is not known. V and J calls and clone size come straight from that table; D and trimming were deduced from the DNA. This sample has about 150,000 clones in its table, and around 75% of those were observed once. In total, the top ten clones hold around 1.9% of the sample.

The V gene is TRBV7-9 and the J gene is TRBJ2-3; TRBD1 is perhaps the D gene, given 5 matching bases. The source of this sequence is a woman aged 40 to 50 in good health and CMV-seronegative. The sequencing input was PBMCs. The DNA sequence reads TGTGCCAGCAGCTTAGGCCACACAGGCCTACCTAGCACAGATACGCAGTATTTT. Translated, it reads CASSLGHTGLPSTDTQYF.